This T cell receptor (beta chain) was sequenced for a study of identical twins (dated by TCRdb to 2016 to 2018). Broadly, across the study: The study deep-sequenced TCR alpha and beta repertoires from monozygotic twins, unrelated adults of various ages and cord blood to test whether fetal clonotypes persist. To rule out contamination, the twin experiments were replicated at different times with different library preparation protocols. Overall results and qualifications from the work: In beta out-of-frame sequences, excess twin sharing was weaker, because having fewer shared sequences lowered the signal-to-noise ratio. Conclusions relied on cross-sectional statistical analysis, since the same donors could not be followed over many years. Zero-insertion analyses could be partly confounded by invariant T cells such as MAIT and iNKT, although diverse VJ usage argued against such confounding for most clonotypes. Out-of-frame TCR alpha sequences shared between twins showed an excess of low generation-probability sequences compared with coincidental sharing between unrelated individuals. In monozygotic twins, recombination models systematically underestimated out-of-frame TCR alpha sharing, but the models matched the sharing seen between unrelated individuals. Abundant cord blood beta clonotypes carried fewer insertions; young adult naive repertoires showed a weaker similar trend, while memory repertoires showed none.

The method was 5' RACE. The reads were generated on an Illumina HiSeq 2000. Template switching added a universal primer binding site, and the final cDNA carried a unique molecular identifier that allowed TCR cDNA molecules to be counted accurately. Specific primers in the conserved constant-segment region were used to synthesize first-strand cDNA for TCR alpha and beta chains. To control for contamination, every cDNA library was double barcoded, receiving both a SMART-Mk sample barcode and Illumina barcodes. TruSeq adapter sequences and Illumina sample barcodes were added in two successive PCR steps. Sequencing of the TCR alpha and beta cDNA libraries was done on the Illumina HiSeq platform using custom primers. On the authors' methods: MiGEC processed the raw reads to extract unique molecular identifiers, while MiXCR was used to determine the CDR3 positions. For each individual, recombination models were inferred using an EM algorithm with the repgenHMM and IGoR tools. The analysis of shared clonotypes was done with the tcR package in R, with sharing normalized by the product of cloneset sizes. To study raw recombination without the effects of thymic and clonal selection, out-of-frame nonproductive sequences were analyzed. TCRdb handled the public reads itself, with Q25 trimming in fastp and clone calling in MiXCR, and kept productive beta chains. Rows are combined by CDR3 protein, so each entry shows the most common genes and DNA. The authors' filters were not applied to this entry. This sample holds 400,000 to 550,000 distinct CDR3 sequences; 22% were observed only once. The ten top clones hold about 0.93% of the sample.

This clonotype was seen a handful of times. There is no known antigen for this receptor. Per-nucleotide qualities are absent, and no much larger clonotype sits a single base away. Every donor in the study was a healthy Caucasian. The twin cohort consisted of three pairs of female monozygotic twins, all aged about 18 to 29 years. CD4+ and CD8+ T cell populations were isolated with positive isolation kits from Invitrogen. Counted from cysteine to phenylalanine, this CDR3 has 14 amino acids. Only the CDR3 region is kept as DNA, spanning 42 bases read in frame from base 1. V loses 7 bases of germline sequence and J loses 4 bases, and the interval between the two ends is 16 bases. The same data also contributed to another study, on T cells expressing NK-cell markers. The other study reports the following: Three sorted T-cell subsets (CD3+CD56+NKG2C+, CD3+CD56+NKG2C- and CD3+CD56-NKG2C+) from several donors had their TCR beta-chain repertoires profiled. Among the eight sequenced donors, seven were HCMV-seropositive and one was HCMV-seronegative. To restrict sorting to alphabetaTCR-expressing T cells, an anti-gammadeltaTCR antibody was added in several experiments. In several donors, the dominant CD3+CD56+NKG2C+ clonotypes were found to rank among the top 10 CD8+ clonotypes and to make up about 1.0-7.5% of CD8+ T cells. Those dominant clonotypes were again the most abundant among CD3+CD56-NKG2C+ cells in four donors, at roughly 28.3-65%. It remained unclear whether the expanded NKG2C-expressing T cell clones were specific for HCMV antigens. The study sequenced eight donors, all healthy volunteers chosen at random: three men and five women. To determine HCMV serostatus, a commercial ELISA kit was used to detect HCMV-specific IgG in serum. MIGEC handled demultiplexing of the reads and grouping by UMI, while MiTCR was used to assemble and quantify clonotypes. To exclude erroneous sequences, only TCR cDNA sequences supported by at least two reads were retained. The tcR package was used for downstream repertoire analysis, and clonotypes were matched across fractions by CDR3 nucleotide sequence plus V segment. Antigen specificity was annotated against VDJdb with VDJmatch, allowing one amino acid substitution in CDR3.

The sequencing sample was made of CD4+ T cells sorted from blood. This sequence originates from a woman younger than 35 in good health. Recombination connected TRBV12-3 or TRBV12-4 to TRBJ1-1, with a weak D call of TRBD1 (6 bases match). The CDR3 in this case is CASIINPGATEAFF. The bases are TGTGCCAGCATAATAAACCCGGGGGCCACTGAAGCTTTCTTT.